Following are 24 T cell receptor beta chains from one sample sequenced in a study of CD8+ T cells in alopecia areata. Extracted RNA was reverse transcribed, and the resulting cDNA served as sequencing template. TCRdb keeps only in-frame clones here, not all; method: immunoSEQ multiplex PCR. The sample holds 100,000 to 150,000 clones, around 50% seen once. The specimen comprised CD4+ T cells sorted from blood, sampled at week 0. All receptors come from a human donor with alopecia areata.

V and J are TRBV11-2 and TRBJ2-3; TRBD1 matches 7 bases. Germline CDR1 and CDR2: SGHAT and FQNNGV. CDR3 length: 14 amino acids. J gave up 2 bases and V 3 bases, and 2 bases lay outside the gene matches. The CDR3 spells CASSLTGITDTQYF. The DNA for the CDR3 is TGTGCCAGCAGCTTGACAGGGATCACAGATACGCAGTATTTT.

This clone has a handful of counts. CDR3 sequence: CAWSDGLAEETQYF. As DNA, the CDR3 is TGTGCCTGGAGTGACGGGCTAGCAGAAGAGACCCAGTACTTC. V and J are TRBV30 and TRBJ2-5, with a possible D match to TRBD2 (5 bases). Deletions cut 1 base from V and 3 bases from J, with 12 bases between. The CDR3 contains 14 residues. Germline V gives CDR1 GTSNPN, CDR2 SVGIG (reference sequence).

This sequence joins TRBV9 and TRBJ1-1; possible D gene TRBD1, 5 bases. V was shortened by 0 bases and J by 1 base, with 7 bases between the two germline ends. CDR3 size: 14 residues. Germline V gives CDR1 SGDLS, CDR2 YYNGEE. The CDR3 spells CASSVVGGNTEAFF. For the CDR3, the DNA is TGTGCCAGCAGCGTAGTGGGGGGGAACACTGAAGCTTTCTTT.

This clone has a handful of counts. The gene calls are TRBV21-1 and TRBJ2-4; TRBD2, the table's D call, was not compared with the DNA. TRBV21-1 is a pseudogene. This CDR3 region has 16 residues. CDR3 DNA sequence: TGTGCCAGCAGCAACTGGGTACGGCTAGCGGGACTCATTCAGTACTTC. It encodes CASSNWVRLAGLIQYF.

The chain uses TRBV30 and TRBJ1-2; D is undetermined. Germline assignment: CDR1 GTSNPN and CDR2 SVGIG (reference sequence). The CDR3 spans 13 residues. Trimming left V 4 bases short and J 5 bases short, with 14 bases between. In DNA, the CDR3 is TGTGCCTGGACGCCCCACAGCATATATGGCTACACCTTC. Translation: CAWTPHSIYGYTF.

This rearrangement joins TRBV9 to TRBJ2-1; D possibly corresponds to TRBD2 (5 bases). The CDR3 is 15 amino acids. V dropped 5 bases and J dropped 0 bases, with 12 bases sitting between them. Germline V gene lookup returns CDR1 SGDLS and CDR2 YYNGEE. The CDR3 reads CASSQSGSSYNEQFF. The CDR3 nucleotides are TGTGCCAGCAGTCAAAGCGGTAGCTCCTACAATGAGCAGTTCTTC.

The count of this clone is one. The CDR3 DNA follows: TGTGCCAGCAGCTTAGCAGGCAGCATTCAGTACTTC. Translating it yields CASSLAGSIQYF. The chain has TRBV7-2 and TRBJ2-4; D gene ambiguous. The V end was cut by 0 bases, the J end by 9 bases, with 6 bases between. Germline V gives CDR1 SGHTA, CDR2 FQGNSA. The CDR3 spans 12 residues.

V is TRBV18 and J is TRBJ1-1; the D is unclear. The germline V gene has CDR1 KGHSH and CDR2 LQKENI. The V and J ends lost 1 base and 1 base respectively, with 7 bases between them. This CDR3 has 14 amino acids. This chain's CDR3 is CASSPQQQNTEAFF. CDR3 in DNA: TGTGCCAGCTCACCACAGCAACAGAACACTGAAGCTTTCTTT. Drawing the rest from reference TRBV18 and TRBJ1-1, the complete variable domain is NAGVMQNPRHLVRRRGQEARLRCSPMKGHSHVYWYRQLPEEGLKFMVYLQKENIIDESGMPKERFSAEFPKEGPSILRIQQVVRGDSAAYFCASSPQQQNTEAFFGQGTRLTVV.

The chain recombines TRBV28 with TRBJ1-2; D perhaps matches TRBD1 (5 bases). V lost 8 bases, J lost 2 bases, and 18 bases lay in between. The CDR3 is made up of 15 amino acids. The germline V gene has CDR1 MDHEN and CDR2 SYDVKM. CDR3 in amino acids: CASGGEGVMNYGYTF. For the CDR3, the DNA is TGTGCCAGCGGAGGAGAAGGGGTGATGAACTATGGCTACACCTTC.

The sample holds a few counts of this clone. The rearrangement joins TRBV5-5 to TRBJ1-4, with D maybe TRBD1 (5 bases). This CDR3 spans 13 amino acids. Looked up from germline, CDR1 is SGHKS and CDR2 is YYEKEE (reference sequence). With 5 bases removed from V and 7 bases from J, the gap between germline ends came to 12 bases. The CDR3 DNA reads TGTGCCAGCAGTGTCCGAGGGGTTGAAAAACTGTTTTTT. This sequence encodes CASSVRGVEKLFF.

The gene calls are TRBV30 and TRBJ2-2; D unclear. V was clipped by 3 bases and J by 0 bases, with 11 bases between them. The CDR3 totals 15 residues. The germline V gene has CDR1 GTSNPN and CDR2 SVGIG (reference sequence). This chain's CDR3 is CAWRAIAANTGELFF. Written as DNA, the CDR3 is TGTGCCTGGAGAGCGATAGCCGCGAACACCGGGGAGCTGTTTTTT. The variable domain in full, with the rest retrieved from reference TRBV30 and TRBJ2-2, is SQTIHQWPATLVQPVGSPLSLECTVEGTSNPNLYWYRQAAGRGLQLLFYSVGIGQISSEVPQNLSASRPQDRQFILSSKKLLLSDSGFYLCAWRAIAANTGELFFGEGSRLTVL.

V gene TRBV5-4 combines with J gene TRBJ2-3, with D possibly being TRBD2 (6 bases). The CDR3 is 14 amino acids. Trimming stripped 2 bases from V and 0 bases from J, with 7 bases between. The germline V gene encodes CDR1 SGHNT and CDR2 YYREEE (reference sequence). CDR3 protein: CASSFAGSTDTQYF. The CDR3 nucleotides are TGTGCCAGCAGCTTCGCGGGGAGCACAGATACGCAGTATTTT.

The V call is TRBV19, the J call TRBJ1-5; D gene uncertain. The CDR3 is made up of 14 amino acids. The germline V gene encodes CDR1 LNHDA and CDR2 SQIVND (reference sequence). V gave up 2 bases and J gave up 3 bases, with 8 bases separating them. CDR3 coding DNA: TGTGCCAGTAGTATAAGGGAGTTCAATCAGCCCCAGCATTTT. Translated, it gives CASSIREFNQPQHF.

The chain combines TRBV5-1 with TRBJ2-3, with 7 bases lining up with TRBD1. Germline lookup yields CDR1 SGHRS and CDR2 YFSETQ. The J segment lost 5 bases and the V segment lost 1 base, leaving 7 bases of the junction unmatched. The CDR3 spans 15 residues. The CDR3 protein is CASSLRTGPQDTQYF. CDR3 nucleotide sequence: TGCGCCAGCAGCTTGCGGACAGGACCACAAGATACGCAGTATTTT.

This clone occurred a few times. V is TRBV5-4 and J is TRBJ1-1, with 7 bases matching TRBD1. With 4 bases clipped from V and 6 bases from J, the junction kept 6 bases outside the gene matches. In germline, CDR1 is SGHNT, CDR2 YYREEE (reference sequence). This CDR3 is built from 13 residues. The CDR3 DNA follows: TGTGCCAGCAGCGCGACAGGGATCGCTGAAGCTTTCTTT. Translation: CASSATGIAEAFF.

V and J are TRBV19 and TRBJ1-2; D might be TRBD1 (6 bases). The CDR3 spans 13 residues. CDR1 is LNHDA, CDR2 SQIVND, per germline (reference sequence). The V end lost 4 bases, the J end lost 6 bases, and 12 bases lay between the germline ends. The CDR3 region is CASSNRAAHGYTF. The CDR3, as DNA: TGTGCCAGTAGTAACAGGGCAGCACATGGCTACACCTTC.

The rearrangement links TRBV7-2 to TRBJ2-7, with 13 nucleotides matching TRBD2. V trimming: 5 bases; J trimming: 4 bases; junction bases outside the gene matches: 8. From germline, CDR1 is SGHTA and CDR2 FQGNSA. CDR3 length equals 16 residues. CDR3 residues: CASSVTSGRAGYEQYF. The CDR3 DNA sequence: TGTGCCAGCAGCGTAACTAGCGGGAGGGCCGGTTACGAGCAGTACTTC. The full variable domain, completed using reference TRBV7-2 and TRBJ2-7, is GAGVSQSPSNKVTEKGKDVELRCDPISGHTALYWYRQSLGQGLEFLIYFQGNSAPDKSGLPSDRFSAERTGGSVSTLTIQRTQQEDSAVYLCASSVTSGRAGYEQYFGPGTRLTVT.

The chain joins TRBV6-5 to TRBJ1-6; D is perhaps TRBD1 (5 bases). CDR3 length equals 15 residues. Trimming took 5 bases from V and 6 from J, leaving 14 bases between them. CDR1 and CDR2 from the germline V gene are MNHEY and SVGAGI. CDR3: CASSTIEGLNSPLHF. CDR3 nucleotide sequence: TGTGCCAGCAGTACAATAGAGGGACTTAATTCACCCCTCCACTTT.

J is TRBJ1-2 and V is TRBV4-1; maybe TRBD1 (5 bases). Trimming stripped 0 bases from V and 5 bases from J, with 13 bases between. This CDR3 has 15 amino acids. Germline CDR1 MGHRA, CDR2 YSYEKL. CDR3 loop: CASSQDGLDRYGYTF. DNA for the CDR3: TGCGCCAGCAGCCAAGACGGGCTAGACAGATATGGCTACACCTTC.

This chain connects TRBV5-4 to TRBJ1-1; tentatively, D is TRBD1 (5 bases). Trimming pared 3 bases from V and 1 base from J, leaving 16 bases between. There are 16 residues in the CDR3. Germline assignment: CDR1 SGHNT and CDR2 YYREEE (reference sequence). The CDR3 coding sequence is TGTGCCAGCAGCTCACCACCGTATGGGGGGAACACTGAAGCTTTCTTT. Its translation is CASSSPPYGGNTEAFF.

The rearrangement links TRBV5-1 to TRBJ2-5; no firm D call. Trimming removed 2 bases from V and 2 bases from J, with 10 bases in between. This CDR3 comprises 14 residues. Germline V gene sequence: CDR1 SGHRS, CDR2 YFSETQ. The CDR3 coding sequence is TGCGCCAGCAGCTTTCAAGGGCAGCAAGAGACCCAGTACTTC. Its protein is CASSFQGQQETQYF.

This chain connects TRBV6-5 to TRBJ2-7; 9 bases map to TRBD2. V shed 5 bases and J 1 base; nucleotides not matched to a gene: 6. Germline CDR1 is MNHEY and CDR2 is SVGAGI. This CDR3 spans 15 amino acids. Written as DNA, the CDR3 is TGTGCCAGCAGTGGGCTTAGCGGGGGATCCTACGAGCAGTACTTC. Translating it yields CASSGLSGGSYEQYF.

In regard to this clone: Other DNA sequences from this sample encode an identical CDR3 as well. DNA of the CDR3: TGTGCCAGCAGTTTGGCCAATGAGCAGTTCTTC. Encoded protein: CASSLANEQFF. This chain connects TRBV28 to TRBJ2-1; the D is unclear. This CDR3 comprises 11 residues. The germline gives CDR1 MDHEN, CDR2 SYDVKM. The V gene lost 3 bases and the J gene lost 6 bases, with 3 bases spanning the gap.

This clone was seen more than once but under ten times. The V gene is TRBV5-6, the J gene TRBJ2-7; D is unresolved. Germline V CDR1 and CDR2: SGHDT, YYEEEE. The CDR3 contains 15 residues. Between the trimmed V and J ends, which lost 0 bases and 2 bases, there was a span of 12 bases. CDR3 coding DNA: TGTGCCAGCAGCTTGGACGGGTCGGGTACCTACGAGCAGTACTTC. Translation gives CASSLDGSGTYEQYF.